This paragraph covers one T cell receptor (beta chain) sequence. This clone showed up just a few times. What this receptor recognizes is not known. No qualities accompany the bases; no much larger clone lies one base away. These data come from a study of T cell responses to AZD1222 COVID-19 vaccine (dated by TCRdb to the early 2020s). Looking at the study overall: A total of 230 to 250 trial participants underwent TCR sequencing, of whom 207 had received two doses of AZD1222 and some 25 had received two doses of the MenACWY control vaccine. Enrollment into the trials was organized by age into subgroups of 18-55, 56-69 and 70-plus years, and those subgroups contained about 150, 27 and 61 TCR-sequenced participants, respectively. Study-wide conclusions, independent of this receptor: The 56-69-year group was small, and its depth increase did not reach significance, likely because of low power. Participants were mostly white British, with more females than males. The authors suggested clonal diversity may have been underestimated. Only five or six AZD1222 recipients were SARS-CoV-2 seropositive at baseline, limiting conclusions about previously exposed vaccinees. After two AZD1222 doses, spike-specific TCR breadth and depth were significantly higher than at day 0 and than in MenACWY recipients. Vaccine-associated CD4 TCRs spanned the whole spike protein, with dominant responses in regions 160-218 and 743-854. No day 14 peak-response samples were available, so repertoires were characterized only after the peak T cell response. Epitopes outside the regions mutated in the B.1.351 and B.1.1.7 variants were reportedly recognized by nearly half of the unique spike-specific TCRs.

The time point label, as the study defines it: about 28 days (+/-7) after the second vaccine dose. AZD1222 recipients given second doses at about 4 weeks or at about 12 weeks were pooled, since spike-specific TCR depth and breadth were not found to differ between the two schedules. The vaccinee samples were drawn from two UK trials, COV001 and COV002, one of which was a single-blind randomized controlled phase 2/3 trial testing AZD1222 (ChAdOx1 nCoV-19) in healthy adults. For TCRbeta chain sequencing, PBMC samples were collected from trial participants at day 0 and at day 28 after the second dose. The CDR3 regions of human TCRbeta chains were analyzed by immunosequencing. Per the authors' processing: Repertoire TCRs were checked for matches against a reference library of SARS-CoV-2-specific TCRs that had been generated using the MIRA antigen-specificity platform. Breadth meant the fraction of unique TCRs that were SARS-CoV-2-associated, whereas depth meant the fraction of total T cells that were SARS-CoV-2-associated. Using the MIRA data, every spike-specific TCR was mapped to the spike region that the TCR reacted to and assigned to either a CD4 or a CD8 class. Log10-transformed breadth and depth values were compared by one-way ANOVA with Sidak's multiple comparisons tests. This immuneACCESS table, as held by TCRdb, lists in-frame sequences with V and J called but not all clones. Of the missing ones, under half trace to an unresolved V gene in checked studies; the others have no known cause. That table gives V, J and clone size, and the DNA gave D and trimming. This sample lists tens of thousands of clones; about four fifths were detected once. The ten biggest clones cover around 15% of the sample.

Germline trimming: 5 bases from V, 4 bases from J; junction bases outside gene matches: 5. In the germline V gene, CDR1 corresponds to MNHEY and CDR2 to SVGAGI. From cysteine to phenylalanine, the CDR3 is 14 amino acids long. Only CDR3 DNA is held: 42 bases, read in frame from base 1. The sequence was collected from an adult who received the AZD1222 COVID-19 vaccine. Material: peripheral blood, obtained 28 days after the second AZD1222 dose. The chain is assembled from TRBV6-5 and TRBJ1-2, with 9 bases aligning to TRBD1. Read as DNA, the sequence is TGTGCCAGCAGTCTACAGGACAGGGGCTATGGCTACACCTTC. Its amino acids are CASSLQDRGYGYTF.